Presented here are 30 T cell receptor beta chains from one specimen sequenced in a study of T cell responses to AZD1222 COVID-19 vaccine. This table comes from immunoSEQ multiplex PCR, and its TCRdb copy is limited to in-frame clones, with some not included. The table records roughly 150,000 clones, 75% to 95% of them present only once. The sample was peripheral blood, taken on day 0 of AZD1222 vaccination. The receptors shown here come from an adult in good health.

This clone was seen a handful of times. This chain joins TRBV30 and TRBJ1-5; 11 bases match TRBD1. J gave up 5 bases and V 3 bases, and 6 bases lay outside the gene matches. The CDR3 loop spans 15 amino acids. Germline V gives CDR1 GTSNPN, CDR2 SVGIG (reference sequence). The DNA for the CDR3 is TGTGCCTGGAGCGCCGGGACAGGGGGATATCAGCCCCAGCATTTT. Its protein product is CAWSAGTGGYQPQHF.

This chain connects TRBV2 to TRBJ1-4; no clear D gene. The length of the CDR3 is 16 residues. Trimming removed 4 bases from V and 0 bases from J, with 12 bases in between. Germline values: CDR1 SNHLY, CDR2 FYNNEI. The CDR3 region is CASSGRNRATNEKLFF. CDR3 bases: TGTGCCAGCAGTGGACGGAACCGAGCAACTAATGAAAAACTGTTTTTT.

This clone came up a few times. The rearrangement joins TRBV11-1 to TRBJ2-1; 9 bases are shared with TRBD2. V shed 5 bases, J shed 5 bases, and the junction held 7 bases outside the gene matches. From germline, CDR1 is SGHAT and CDR2 FQDESV (reference sequence). This CDR3 is 15 amino acids long. This chain's CDR3 is CASSRAAGGDNEQFF. DNA for the CDR3: TGTGCCAGCAGCCGCGCGGCGGGAGGGGACAATGAGCAGTTCTTC.

The genes are TRBV28 and TRBJ2-1; no definite D call. V gave up 6 bases and J gave up 2 bases, with 17 bases separating them. CDR3 length: 16 residues. CDR1 is MDHEN, CDR2 SYDVKM, per germline. CDR3 amino acids: CASSSKTPGAYNEQFF. The CDR3 coding sequence is TGTGCCAGCAGCAGTAAGACCCCTGGGGCCTACAATGAGCAGTTCTTC.

The CDR3 is CASSLGQSSYEQYF. For the CDR3, the DNA is TGCGCCAGCAGCTTGGGACAGAGCTCCTACGAGCAGTACTTC. The chain has TRBV5-1 and TRBJ2-7, with TRBD1 as a possible D gene (5 bases). The CDR3 spans 14 residues. The germline V gene encodes CDR1 SGHRS and CDR2 YFSETQ. Trimming removed 0 bases from V and 0 bases from J, with 7 bases in between.

The CDR3 here is CASSPGPDRGAEWAFF. The CDR3 DNA reads TGTGCCAGTAGCCCCGGGCCGGACAGGGGAGCCGAGTGGGCTTTCTTT. The chain carries TRBV19 and TRBJ1-1; 9 bases fit TRBD1. The length of the CDR3 is 16 residues. J gave up 11 bases and V 6 bases, and 19 bases lay outside the gene matches. In germline, CDR1 is LNHDA, CDR2 SQIVND (reference sequence).

This chain joins TRBV5-1 and TRBJ1-1, with 7 positions matching TRBD1. Germline assignment: CDR1 SGHRS and CDR2 YFSETQ. The CDR3 is 13 residues long. The ends lost 4 bases at V and 10 bases at J; junction bases unmatched: 10. The chain's CDR3 is CASSVGGQFGAFF. The CDR3 coding sequence is TGCGCCAGCAGCGTTGGGGGACAGTTCGGAGCTTTCTTT.

The CDR3 nucleotides are TGTGCCAGCAGCTTACCCGGGACAGGACAAGAGACCCAGTACTTC. This sequence encodes CASSLPGTGQETQYF. J is TRBJ2-5 and V is TRBV7-6; 8 nucleotides match TRBD1. Germline V gives CDR1 SGHVS, CDR2 FNYEAQ. V shed 2 bases and J 2 bases; nucleotides not matched to a gene: 4. The CDR3 extends over 15 amino acids.

J is TRBJ2-1 and V is TRBV14; D perhaps matches TRBD1 (5 bases). CDR1 is SGHDN, CDR2 FVKESK, per germline. V lost 4 bases, J lost 6 bases, and 10 bases lay in between. The CDR3 has 13 amino acids. In DNA, the CDR3 is TGTGCCAGCAGCCGGGATAGGGGCAATGAGCAGTTCTTC. Translated: CASSRDRGNEQFF.

The rearrangement joins TRBV5-4 to TRBJ2-5; D gene ambiguous. In germline, CDR1 is SGHNT, CDR2 YYREEE (reference sequence). V gave up 0 bases and J gave up 4 bases, with 10 bases separating them. The CDR3 length is 14 residues. The CDR3 spells CASSLDGSLETQYF. The CDR3 DNA is TGTGCCAGCAGCTTGGACGGTTCGTTAGAGACCCAGTACTTC.

In regard to this clone: The same CDR3 can be traced to other DNA sequences in this sample. V is TRBV29-1 and J is TRBJ2-7, with D possibly TRBD2 on 6 matching bases. CDR3 length: 13 amino acids. Trimming took 4 bases from V and 1 from J, leaving 11 bases between them. Germline CDR1 is SQVTM and CDR2 is ANQGSEA. The CDR3 DNA is TGCAGCGTTGTAACTAGCTGGTCCTACGAGCAGTACTTC. Translated, it gives CSVVTSWSYEQYF.

The chain recombines TRBV4-1 with TRBJ2-2; 7 nucleotides agree with TRBD1. The trim removed 1 base at V and 2 bases at J, leaving 7 bases unmatched. This CDR3 region has 17 residues. From germline, CDR1 is MGHRA and CDR2 YSYEKL. Written as DNA, the CDR3 is TGCGCCAGCAGCCAAGTGGAGGCAGGGGGAAACACCGGGGAGCTGTTTTTT. It encodes CASSQVEAGGNTGELFF.

The genes are TRBV30 and TRBJ1-3; D is unclear. Germline CDR1 and CDR2: GTSNPN and SVGIG (reference sequence). V lost 8 bases to trimming and J lost 1 base, with 9 bases between them. CDR3 length: 12 amino acids. This CDR3 is CAAESSGNTIYF. CDR3 sequence (DNA): TGTGCCGCAGAGAGTTCTGGAAACACCATATATTTT.

The V call is TRBV19, the J call TRBJ1-5; possibly TRBD1 for D (5 bases). Trimming took off 4 bases at V and 6 bases at J, with 13 bases between the two ends. The germline CDR1 and CDR2 sequences are LNHDA and SQIVND (reference sequence). CDR3 length equals 14 residues. CDR3 loop: CASSTDSPGQPQHF. For the CDR3, the DNA is TGTGCCAGTAGTACCGACAGCCCTGGTCAGCCCCAGCATTTT.

This clone has a single count. The J gene is TRBJ2-2, the V gene TRBV6-2 or TRBV6-3; 7 nucleotides align to TRBD2. The CDR3 has 16 residues. Germline V gene sequence: CDR1 MNHEY, CDR2 SVGEGT. Germline trimming cut 1 base from V and 6 bases from J; bases unmatched to any gene: 8. CDR3 nucleotides: TGTGCCAGCAGTTACTGGACTAGACCTAATGCCGGGGAGCTGTTTTTT. Translating gives CASSYWTRPNAGELFF.

The chain joins TRBV28 to TRBJ2-5; D is ambiguous. This CDR3 region has 13 residues. V was shortened by 2 bases and J by 5 bases, with 9 bases between the two germline ends. Per the germline V gene, CDR1 is MDHEN and CDR2 is SYDVKM. The CDR3 loop is CASSLGFEETQYF. The CDR3 region has the DNA TGTGCCAGCAGTTTAGGGTTTGAGGAGACCCAGTACTTC.

This chain connects TRBV19 to TRBJ2-2; the D is unclear. V was pared by 3 bases and J by 3 bases, with 2 bases between. The CDR3 spans 12 residues. Germline V gene data show CDR1 as LNHDA and CDR2 as SQIVND (reference sequence). The CDR3 spells CASSMYTGELFF. In nucleotides, the CDR3 is TGTGCCAGTAGTATGTACACCGGGGAGCTGTTTTTT.

V is TRBV7-9 and J is TRBJ2-7; D remains ambiguous. Germline V CDR1 and CDR2: SEHNR, FQNEAQ (reference sequence). The CDR3 runs to 12 residues. Trimming left V 2 bases short and J 2 bases short, with 4 bases between. CDR3 in DNA: TGTGCCAGCAGCTTAACTCCCTACGAGCAGTACTTC. Translation gives CASSLTPYEQYF.

The sample holds one count of this clone. V and J are TRBV19 and TRBJ1-4, with unresolved D. V lost 4 bases to trimming and J lost 3 bases, with 18 bases between them. From germline, CDR1 is LNHDA and CDR2 SQIVND (reference sequence). The CDR3 is made up of 17 amino acids. CDR3 residues: CASSKRPYLRPNEKLFF. CDR3 sequence (DNA): TGTGCCAGTAGTAAAAGACCGTACCTTCGCCCTAATGAAAAACTGTTTTTT.

The DNA for the CDR3 is TGTGCCAGCAGCTTAGGTATTTCTCGGGAGCAGTACTTC. Amino acids: CASSLGISREQYF. J is TRBJ2-7 and V is TRBV7-2; D is uncertain. This CDR3 region has 13 residues. Trimming stripped 1 base from V and 7 bases from J, with 11 bases between. Germline lookup yields CDR1 SGHTA and CDR2 FQGNSA. The whole variable domain, remainder taken from reference TRBV7-2 and TRBJ2-7, is GAGVSQSPSNKVTEKGKDVELRCDPISGHTALYWYRQSLGQGLEFLIYFQGNSAPDKSGLPSDRFSAERTGGSVSTLTIQRTQQEDSAVYLCASSLGISREQYFGPGTRLTVT.

The gene calls are TRBV27 and TRBJ2-3; 9 bases fit TRBD1. The junction had 8 bases not matched to a gene; V was cut back by 5 bases and J by 5 bases. The CDR3 contains 15 residues. Germline V gene data show CDR1 as MNHEY and CDR2 as SMNVEV (reference sequence). In DNA form, the CDR3 reads TGTGCCAGCAGTCTCAACAGGGGGCGTGTAGATACGCAGTATTTT. The encoded protein is CASSLNRGRVDTQYF.

The chain couples TRBV5-1 to TRBJ2-1, with 11 bases fitting TRBD2. V shed 3 bases and J 7 bases; nucleotides not matched to a gene: 6. Germline V lookup: CDR1 SGHRS, CDR2 YFSETQ. The CDR3 length is 15 residues. The CDR3: CASSYVAGGKNEQFF. The CDR3 coding sequence is TGCGCCAGCAGCTACGTAGCGGGAGGGAAGAATGAGCAGTTCTTC.

This clone was seen a single time. The chain links TRBV7-6 to TRBJ2-3; D is unresolved. There are 14 residues in the CDR3. V was trimmed by 4 bases and J by 1 base, leaving 9 bases between them. Germline V lookup: CDR1 SGHVS, CDR2 FNYEAQ. CDR3: CASSSPEGTDTQYF. CDR3 nucleotide sequence: TGTGCCAGCAGCTCCCCCGAGGGCACAGATACGCAGTATTTT. Using reference TRBV7-6 and TRBJ2-3 for the parts outside the CDR3, the full variable domain is GAGVSQSPRYKVTKRGQDVALRCDPISGHVSLYWYRQALGQGPEFLTYFNYEAQQDKSGLPNDRFSAERPEGSISTLTIQRTEQRDSAMYRCASSSPEGTDTQYFGPGTRLTVL.

The V gene is TRBV19, the J gene TRBJ1-2, with D tentatively TRBD1 (5 bases). This CDR3 region has 14 residues. The germline gives CDR1 LNHDA, CDR2 SQIVND (reference sequence). V shed 3 bases and J shed 2 bases, with 10 bases lying between them. CDR3 loop: CASSIDAGNYGYTF. CDR3 coding DNA: TGTGCCAGTAGTATTGACGCAGGGAACTATGGCTACACCTTC.

The chain has TRBV21-1 and TRBJ1-1; TRBD1 is the table's D call, not checked against the DNA. TRBV21-1 is shown as a pseudogene. This CDR3 spans 18 amino acids. The CDR3: CASSKIGQGADMNTEAFF. The CDR3 coding sequence is TGTGCCAGCAGCAAAATTGGACAGGGAGCAGATATGAACACTGAAGCTTTCTTT.

The rearrangement links TRBV2 to TRBJ2-3, with 15 bases aligning to TRBD2. The trim removed 11 bases at V and 6 bases at J, leaving 6 bases unmatched. There are 14 residues in the CDR3. From germline, CDR1 is SNHLY and CDR2 FYNNEI. The CDR3 loop reads CAGGLAGGRDTQYF. Written as DNA, the CDR3 is TGTGCCGGAGGACTAGCGGGAGGGCGGGATACGCAGTATTTT.

This sequence joins TRBV28 and TRBJ2-7; 7 bases are shared with TRBD1. This CDR3 has 13 residues. Germline CDR1 reads MDHEN; CDR2 reads SYDVKM. V was pared by 8 bases and J by 0 bases, with 4 bases of the junction left unmatched. The CDR3 is CASRDRASYEQYF. CDR3 DNA: TGTGCCAGCCGCGACAGGGCCTCCTACGAGCAGTACTTC.

The chain uses TRBV15 and TRBJ2-5; 11 positions agree with TRBD2. The CDR3 loop spans 16 amino acids. The J segment lost 1 base and the V segment lost 5 bases, leaving 6 bases of the junction unmatched. Germline V gene data show CDR1 as LNHNV and CDR2 as YYDKDF (reference sequence). CDR3 bases: TGTGCCACCAGCGGTGGACTAGCGGGCTTCCAAGAGACCCAGTACTTC. This translates into CATSGGLAGFQETQYF.

This clone was counted once. The chain couples TRBV3-1 (or the pseudogene TRBV3-2) to TRBJ2-1; 7 bases map to TRBD1. The junction had 6 bases not matched to a gene; V was cut back by 4 bases and J by 3 bases. CDR1 and CDR2 (germline): LGHDT, YNNKEL (reference sequence). CDR3 length: 15 residues. The CDR3 DNA follows: TGTGCCAGCAGCCGAGGGGGCACAGTCTACAATGAGCAGTTCTTC. This encodes CASSRGGTVYNEQFF.

This clone was picked up one time. The rearrangement uses TRBV7-9 and TRBJ1-1, with TRBD1 identical over 9 bases. Trimming removed 5 bases from V and 4 bases from J; junction bases left unmatched: 2. The CDR3 loop spans 13 amino acids. CDR1 SEHNR and CDR2 FQNEAQ come from the germline V gene (reference sequence). As DNA, the CDR3 is TGTGCCAGCAGCACGGACAGGGGCACTGAAGCTTTCTTT. This sequence encodes CASSTDRGTEAFF.